This T cell receptor (beta chain) was found in a study of blood T cell repertoires in COVID-19. Study context: Material from acute and convalescent COVID-19 was sourced from the United States, Italy and Spain. Nucleic acid was either cDNA or gDNA, and it came from T cells, B-cell-depleted T cells, or PBMCs.

Authors' analysis steps: Counts of nucleated cells, estimated from reference gene primer amplification, were obtained. Data came from immunoSEQ multiplex PCR; TCRdb stores just in-frame clones and leaves some out. The V and J calls and the clone size are those of that table, but D and trimming were determined from the DNA. The sample records tens of thousands of clones, around 82% being singletons. The junction had 7 bases not matched to a gene; V was cut back by 1 base and J by 5 bases. The CDR3 covers 15 residues. CDR1 is SGHRS and CDR2 is YFSETQ in the germline V gene. Sequencing used peripheral blood. The J gene is TRBJ1-1, the V gene TRBV5-1; 8 bases align to TRBD1. This receptor was taken from a woman of 80 years or more with acute or convalescent COVID-19. CDR3: CASSLTAGGSTEAFF. The CDR3 DNA follows: TGCGCCAGCAGCTTGACTGCAGGGGGCAGTACTGAAGCTTTCTTT. Full variable domain (outside the CDR3, taken from reference TRBV5-1 and TRBJ1-1): KAGVTQTPRYLIKTRGQQVTLSCSPISGHRSVSWYQQTPGQGLQFLFEYFSETQRNKGNFPGRFSGRQFSNSRSEMNVSTLELGDSALYLCASSLTAGGSTEAFFGQGTRLTVV.